These 13 T cell receptor beta chains share one sample of origin, sequenced in a study of blood T cell repertoires in COVID-19 (dated by TCRdb to 2020 to 2022). Libraries were made using the immunoSEQ multiplex PCR assay. TCRdb took over this immuneACCESS table, retaining in-frame rearrangements with V and J assigned. Such tables are incomplete; in checked studies, under half of the missing clones stem from an unresolved V gene, and the remainder is unexplained. The sample table holds about 150,000 clones, of which approximately 91% were seen once. Under 2.5% of the sample belongs to the ten largest clones. Sample: peripheral blood. The source is a woman in her seventies with acute or convalescent COVID-19.

In DNA form, the CDR3 reads TGTGCTAGTGGACCCCCAAAGGGGAATAATTCACCCCTCCACTTT. This sequence encodes CASGPPKGNNSPLHF. The chain employs TRBV12-5 and TRBJ1-6; maybe TRBD1 (5 bases). V dropped 6 bases and J dropped 5 bases, with 14 bases sitting between them. From germline, CDR1 is LGHNT and CDR2 FRNRAP. This CDR3 contains 15 residues.

V gene TRBV5-8 combines with J gene TRBJ1-1; no reliable D call. Germline loops: CDR1 SGHTS, CDR2 YDEGEE. Trimming took off 0 bases at V and 6 bases at J, with 15 bases between the two ends. The CDR3 extends over 15 amino acids. The CDR3 loop reads CASSLVSIRTAEAFF. The CDR3 nucleotides read TGTGCCAGCAGCTTGGTCTCTATTAGAACGGCTGAAGCTTTCTTT. Based on the CDR3 plus reference TRBV5-8 and TRBJ1-1, the full variable domain is EAGVTQSPTHLIKTRGQQATLRCSPISGHTSVYWYQQALGLGLQFLLWYDEGEERNRGNFPPRFSGRQFPNYSSELNVNALELEDSALYLCASSLVSIRTAEAFFGQGTRLTVV.

V and J are TRBV27 and TRBJ1-1; D is ambiguous. Germline CDR1 MNHEY, CDR2 SMNVEV (reference sequence). Trimming pared 2 bases from V and 0 bases from J, leaving 10 bases between. The CDR3 covers 15 residues. The CDR3 nucleotides are TGTGCCAGCAGTTTAGGAATGAGGGTGAACACTGAAGCTTTCTTT. It yields the protein CASSLGMRVNTEAFF.

The V and J genes are TRBV19 and TRBJ1-2; TRBD1 aligns across 10 bases. This CDR3 has 16 amino acids. The germline V gene encodes CDR1 LNHDA and CDR2 SQIVND (reference sequence). V lost 5 bases, J lost 8 bases, and 14 bases stayed unmatched. The DNA of the CDR3 is TGTGCCAGTAGTCCCTCCGCCGACAGGGGGCGACGGGGCTACACCTTC. Protein product: CASSPSADRGRRGYTF. The full variable domain, in which reference TRBV19 and TRBJ1-2 provide the parts outside the CDR3, is DGGITQSPKYLFRKEGQNVTLSCEQNLNHDAMYWYRQDPGQGLRLIYYSQIVNDFQKGDIAEGYSVSREKKESFPLTVTSAQKNPTAFYLCASSPSADRGRRGYTFGSGTRLTVV.

The chain combines TRBV10-3 with TRBJ2-3; 7 nucleotides match TRBD1. V lost 6 bases, J lost 2 bases, and 5 bases stayed unmatched. This CDR3 region has 14 residues. CDR1 and CDR2 from the germline V gene are ENHRY and SYGVKD. The CDR3 DNA follows: TGTGCCATCAGCCAAGGGGGCTTCACAGATACGCAGTATTTT. Its protein product is CAISQGGFTDTQYF.

The rearrangement links TRBV7-2 to TRBJ1-2; D gene ambiguous. This CDR3 spans 15 amino acids. Germline V gene sequence: CDR1 SGHTA, CDR2 FQGNSA. With 4 bases removed from V and 0 bases from J, the gap between germline ends came to 12 bases. Written as DNA, the CDR3 is TGTGCCAGCAGCTCCGGGAGGAGAGCTAACTATGGCTACACCTTC. Its translation is CASSSGRRANYGYTF.

This sequence joins TRBV6-4 and TRBJ1-1; D is unresolved. Germline V CDR1 and CDR2: MRHNA, SNTAGT. V lost 6 bases and J lost 0, with 5 bases in between. This CDR3 comprises 12 residues. CDR3 region: CASSPVNTEAFF. The CDR3 DNA sequence: TGTGCCAGCAGCCCAGTGAACACTGAAGCTTTCTTT.

The chain employs TRBV19 and TRBJ1-6; D gene ambiguous. Germline CDR1 LNHDA, CDR2 SQIVND (reference sequence). Trimming took off 5 bases at V and 3 bases at J, with 11 bases between the two ends. This CDR3 is built from 15 residues. CDR3: CASSDRENYNSPLHF. The CDR3 bases are TGTGCCAGTAGTGACCGGGAAAACTATAATTCACCCCTCCACTTT.

The rearrangement uses TRBV9 and TRBJ1-4; D possibly corresponds to TRBD1 (6 bases). The CDR3 has 16 amino acids. Germline V gene lookup returns CDR1 SGDLS and CDR2 YYNGEE. Trimming left V 4 bases short and J 8 bases short, with 21 bases between. The CDR3 reads CASSPRQAPGAEKLFF. CDR3 nucleotide sequence: TGTGCCAGCAGCCCCAGACAGGCCCCGGGTGCCGAAAAACTGTTTTTT.

This clone was seen only a few times. This chain uses TRBV19 with TRBJ1-1; 9 bases agree with TRBD1. Germline lookup yields CDR1 LNHDA and CDR2 SQIVND (reference sequence). The length of the CDR3 is 15 residues. The V and J ends lost 4 bases and 7 bases, in that order; junction bases with no gene match: 10. CDR3 sequence (DNA): TGTGCCAGTAGTACCCCTAAGGGACAGGGTTATGAAGCTTTCTTT. As protein: CASSTPKGQGYEAFF.

The chain combines TRBV2 with TRBJ1-1; TRBD1 matches 10 bases. V shed 7 bases, J shed 3 bases, and the junction held 5 bases outside the gene matches. The germline gives CDR1 SNHLY, CDR2 FYNNEI. The CDR3 extends over 14 amino acids. Here the CDR3 DNA reads TGTGCCAGCAACCCGGGACAGGGGTACACTGAAGCTTTCTTT. Translation gives CASNPGQGYTEAFF.

This clone was detected only once. This chain joins TRBV5-1 and TRBJ1-5; a weak D match, TRBD1 (5 bases). The CDR3 sequence is 13 residues long. Germline V CDR1 and CDR2: SGHRS, YFSETQ. Trimming removed 0 bases at V and 8 bases at J, with 9 bases between. The CDR3 nucleotides read TGCGCCAGCAGCTTGGGAGTAGGGGAGCCCCAGCATTTT. This gives the protein CASSLGVGEPQHF. Drawing the rest from reference TRBV5-1 and TRBJ1-5, the complete variable domain is KAGVTQTPRYLIKTRGQQVTLSCSPISGHRSVSWYQQTPGQGLQFLFEYFSETQRNKGNFPGRFSGRQFSNSRSEMNVSTLELGDSALYLCASSLGVGEPQHFGDGTRLSIL.

The V gene is TRBV7-8, the J gene TRBJ2-5, with TRBD2 matching over 11 bases. Germline V gene lookup returns CDR1 SGHVS and CDR2 FQNEAQ. The J segment lost 0 bases and the V segment lost 2 bases, leaving 8 bases of the junction unmatched. This CDR3 has 18 residues. The CDR3 is CASSLLAGGYSNQETQYF. The DNA for the CDR3 is TGTGCCAGCAGCTTACTAGCGGGGGGATATTCCAACCAAGAGACCCAGTACTTC.